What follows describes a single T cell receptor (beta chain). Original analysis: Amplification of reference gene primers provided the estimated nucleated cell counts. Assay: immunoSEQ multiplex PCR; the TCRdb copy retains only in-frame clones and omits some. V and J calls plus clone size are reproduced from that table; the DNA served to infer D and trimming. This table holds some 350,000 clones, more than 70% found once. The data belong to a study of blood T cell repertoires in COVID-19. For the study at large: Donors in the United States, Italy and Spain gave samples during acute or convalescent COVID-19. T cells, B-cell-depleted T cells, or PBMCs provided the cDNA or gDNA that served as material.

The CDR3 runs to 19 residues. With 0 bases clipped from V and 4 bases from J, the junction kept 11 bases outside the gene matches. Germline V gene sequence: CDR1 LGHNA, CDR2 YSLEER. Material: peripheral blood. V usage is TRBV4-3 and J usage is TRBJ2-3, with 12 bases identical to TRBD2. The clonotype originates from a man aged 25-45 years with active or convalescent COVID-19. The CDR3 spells CASSQDPPLAGGPSDTQYF. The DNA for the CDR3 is TGCGCCAGCAGCCAAGACCCTCCGCTAGCGGGGGGGCCATCAGATACGCAGTATTTT.